This T cell receptor (beta chain) stems from a study of T cell responses to AZD1222 COVID-19 vaccine. After removal of 3 bases from V and 6 bases from J, the junction contained 3 bases not matched to a gene. The germline CDR1 and CDR2 sequences are SGHRS and YFSETQ. The CDR3 totals 16 residues. Assay used: immunoSEQ multiplex PCR; TCRdb lists only in-frame clones, some missing. The sample lists 150,000 or so clones, about 91% occurring once. Study-level results: Donors were mostly white British, more females; clonal diversity possibly underestimated.

Regarding this clone: Its target is not known.

This rearrangement joins TRBV5-1 to TRBJ2-1; TRBD2 aligns across 16 bases. Here the sequenced sample was peripheral blood, taken on day 0 of AZD1222 vaccination. The sequence came from an adult in good health. The CDR3 loop is CASSSGTSGGANEQFF. The CDR3 nucleotides are TGCGCCAGCAGCTCCGGGACTAGCGGGGGGGCCAATGAGCAGTTCTTC.